What follows is one TCR beta chain and its context. The antigen it binds to is not known. Base qualities are not provided; no much larger clone lies one nucleotide away. The data were obtained in a study of T cells in Graves' hyperthyroidism and ophthalmopathy (dated by TCRdb to between 2019 and 2020). Notes on the research overall: TCR V-J signatures able to tell the groups apart were searched for in a discovery cohort of 100 patients, of whom 43 had Graves' ophthalmopathy and roughly 57 had stable Graves' hyperthyroidism. Whether ophthalmopathy could be predicted prospectively was tested in an independent validation cohort made up of under 20 hyperthyroidism patients plus 17 patients who later progressed to ophthalmopathy. The roughly 94 discovery patients were randomly split 7:3 into training and test sets. In six Graves' hyperthyroidism patients, the study also compared T-cell repertoires from thyroid tissue with T-cell repertoires from blood. Following sampling, methimazole starting at 30 mg daily was given to hyperthyroidism patients, and high-dose intravenous methylprednisolone was given to ophthalmopathy patients. The paper reports TCR Vbeta CDR3 sequencing of roughly 140 peripheral blood samples: over 40 ophthalmopathy, approximately 74 hyperthyroidism and roughly 17 progressor patients.

Amplification of TCR beta CDR3 regions was carried out from RNA transcripts. A first-round RT-PCR of the TCR CDR3 used the HTBI primer set with the Qiagen OneStep RT-PCR kit. Libraries were constructed in a second round of multiplex PCR, after which size selection and purification were performed. Paired-end sequencing of the libraries was performed with 100 bp reads on an Illumina HiSeq2000. The authors processed their data as follows. SOAPnuke was used to process the raw data, throwing out any read that contained adapters or uncalled bases, had a mean Phred below 15, or lacked an exact constant-primer or identifier match. High-quality paired reads were merged using COPE v1.2.5, and each unique nucleotide sequence was defined as a clonotype. Clonotypes were aligned to IMGT TRBV, TRBD and TRBJ reference segments using MiTCR v1.1. The analysis was restricted to V-J combinations with a frequency above 0.0001, which together covered about 99% of the repertoires. The TCS score was defined as the ratio of F50 (clonal expansion) to E x V (chaos), calculated using BLOSUM62-based TCRdist between CDR3 peptides within each V-J. Welch's t-statistics and random forest reduced approximately 520 V-J features to 13, which were used in a naive Bayes classifier (R e1071). Thyroid-blood repertoire similarity was quantified with the Morisita-Horn index. TCRdb reanalyzed the raw reads on its own, using fastp at Q25 for trimming and MiXCR for clone calling, and kept in-frame beta chains. A single entry per CDR3 protein holds the most common genes and DNA from its merged rows. TCRdb, not the authors, supplied the V and J calls. The sample table shows approximately 49,000 distinct CDR3 sequences, and roughly 56% are seen once. Roughly a third of the sample is in the top ten clones.

The full study reports these points: Sample size was not statistically predetermined, and investigators were not blinded to group allocation. In cross-validation, a model built on a 13 V-J signature told ophthalmopathy apart from stable hyperthyroidism with 85% to 90% sensitivity and 81% to 82% specificity, and in testing the same model reached 80%/75%. In validation, progression to ophthalmopathy was predicted by the model with around 71% sensitivity and 72% to 85% specificity, a median of approximately 6.5 months before onset. Most expanded thyroid clonotypes (frequency above 0.001) were also found in blood, which suggests that blood repertoires may mirror thyroid immune responses.

Graves' hyperthyroidism was defined as stable when no progression to ophthalmopathy occurred over 18 months of follow-up. Hyperthyroidism patients were aged 18 to 65 years and newly diagnosed, with disease duration of less than 2 months. Any patient with an uncontrolled infection, another autoimmune disease, pregnancy or lactation was excluded. Diagnoses were established on the basis of clinical symptoms, serum thyroxine and TRAb, thyroid ultrasound, and orbital computed tomography. Total RNA was extracted using Trizol reagent, and RNA quality was assessed on an Agilent 2100 Bioanalyzer. Taken from cysteine to phenylalanine, the CDR3 has 13 residues. Only CDR3 DNA is held: 39 bases, read in frame from base 1. V lost 7 bases and J lost 4 bases, and the count of bases not matched to a germline gene is 6. CDR1 and CDR2 are drawn from the germline V gene (reference sequence): SEHNR, FQNEAQ.

The receptor's source is a man between 18 and 29 years old with Graves' hyperthyroidism. The rearranged chain carries TRBV7-9 and TRBJ1-2; 7 of the junction bases match TRBD1. The source material was peripheral blood or thyroid tissue (not recorded which). The CDR3 region: CASTRQGRYGYTF. The base sequence is TGTGCCAGCACCCGACAGGGACGCTATGGCTACACCTTC.